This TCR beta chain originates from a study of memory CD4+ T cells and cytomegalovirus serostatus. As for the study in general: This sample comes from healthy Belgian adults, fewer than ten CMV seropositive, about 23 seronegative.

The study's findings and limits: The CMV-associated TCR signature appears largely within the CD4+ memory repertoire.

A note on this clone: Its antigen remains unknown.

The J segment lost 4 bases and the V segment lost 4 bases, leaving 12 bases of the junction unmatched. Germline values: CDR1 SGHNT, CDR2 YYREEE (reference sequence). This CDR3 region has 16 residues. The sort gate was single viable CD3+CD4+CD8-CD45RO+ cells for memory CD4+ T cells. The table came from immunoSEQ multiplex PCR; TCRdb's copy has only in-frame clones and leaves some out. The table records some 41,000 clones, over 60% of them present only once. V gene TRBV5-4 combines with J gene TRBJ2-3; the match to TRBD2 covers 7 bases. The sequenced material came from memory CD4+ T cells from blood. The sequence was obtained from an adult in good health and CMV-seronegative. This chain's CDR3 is CASSEAAGFVADTQYF. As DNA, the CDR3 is TGTGCCAGCAGCGAGGCAGCGGGGTTCGTCGCAGATACGCAGTATTTT.